This TCR beta chain derives from a study of patients and donors after allogeneic stem cell transplantation. MiXCR was run by TCRdb on the RT-PCR reads, yielding one entry per CDR3 protein. The sample holds 900,000 to 1,000,000 distinct CDR3 sequences, about 20% seen once. With V trimmed by 4 bases and J by 5 bases, 10 bases remained unmatched. This CDR3 spans 17 amino acids. Germline CDR1 reads SGDLS; CDR2 reads YYNGEE. Sequencing input: blood, either unsorted or a sorted T cell fraction (not recorded which). The TCR sequence derives from a human donor who was either an allogeneic HSCT recipient or a stem cell or donor lymphocyte infusion donor (not recorded which). It is not recorded whose cells these are; they may come from a transplant donor. J is TRBJ2-1 and V is TRBV9; 12 nucleotides line up with TRBD2. CDR3 region: CASSLSSGLAGHNEQFF. The CDR3 bases are TGTGCCAGCAGCCTATCGTCTGGACTAGCGGGACACAATGAGCAGTTCTTC.